The clone carrying this T cell receptor beta chain was recorded at least ten times. The CDR3 covers 14 residues. The germline gives CDR1 MNHEY, CDR2 SMNVEV (reference sequence). Trimming pared 6 bases from V and 2 bases from J, leaving 14 bases between. These data come from a study of molecular identifiers for immune sequencing clone quantification. It was from about 19,000 to 1,100,000 sorted cells, with 10%, 30% or 50% RNA, that naive CD8 libraries came. TCRdb reprocessed the PCR reads via MiXCR and lists one record per CDR3 protein. The sample lists 60,000 to 70,000 distinct CDR3 sequences; around a sixth were seen once.

This chain uses TRBV27 with TRBJ2-7; D is possibly TRBD2 (6 bases). Sequenced sample: naive CD8+ T cells from blood, with Jurkat cell RNA spiked in. Subset described: FACS-sorted CD8+CD4-CCR7+CD45RA+ naive T cells. The source is a human donor in good health. Some libraries in this study had Jurkat cell RNA spiked in. CDR3 sequence: CASSPSGLAYEQYF. The DNA for the CDR3 is TGTGCCAGCAGCCCAAGCGGGCTAGCCTACGAGCAGTACTTC.